Here is one TCR beta chain with its context. The repertoire was sequenced with immunoSEQ multiplex PCR; TCRdb's copy has only in-frame clones and lacks some. The top ten hold about 11% of the sample, which has 110,000 to 150,000 clones, about 90% seen once. This sample is drawn from a study of blood T cell repertoires in COVID-19. Study-wide context: Researchers got acute and convalescent COVID-19 samples from the United States, Italy and Spain.

Sequenced input: peripheral blood. The sequence was collected from a man aged 45-60 years with active or convalescent COVID-19.

CDR3 sequence: CASSVDMNTEAFF. DNA for the CDR3: TGTGCCAGCAGTGTCGACATGAACACTGAAGCTTTCTTT. The gene calls are TRBV28 and TRBJ1-1; D gene ambiguous. The V end lost 5 bases, the J end lost 0 bases, and 7 bases lay between the germline ends. Germline-derived CDR1 and CDR2 are MDHEN and SYDVKM. CDR3 size: 13 residues.